Following are 9 T cell receptor beta chains from one sample sequenced in a study of blood T cell repertoires in COVID-19. Using immunoSEQ multiplex PCR, the repertoire was profiled, and TCRdb retains in-frame clones only, with some absent. This table holds 72,000 or so clones, approximately 79% found once. The sample taken for sequencing was peripheral blood. The origin of the receptors is an elderly man with active COVID-19.

The CDR3 protein is CASSLMVSRGYTF. The CDR3 DNA follows: TGTGCCAGCAGCTTGATGGTCAGCAGGGGCTACACCTTC. This sequence joins TRBV5-6 and TRBJ1-2; D is unclear. The germline CDR1 and CDR2 sequences are SGHDT and YYEEEE. Trimming took 1 base from V and 8 from J, leaving 12 bases between them. This CDR3 comprises 13 residues.

CDR3 DNA: TGTGCCAGCAGCCAAAGCGCAGGGCCCTACAATGAGCAGTTCTTC. Its translation is CASSQSAGPYNEQFF. The chain is built from TRBV3-1 (or the pseudogene TRBV3-2) and TRBJ2-1; D is perhaps TRBD1 (5 bases). CDR1 is LGHDT and CDR2 is YNNKEL in the germline V gene (reference sequence). This CDR3 has 15 residues. V lost 2 bases, J lost 2 bases, and 10 bases lay in between.

The gene calls are TRBV12-3 or TRBV12-4 and TRBJ2-5; no reliable D call. The CDR3 length is 13 residues. V lost 8 bases to trimming and J lost 1 base, with 11 bases between them. The CDR3 bases are TGTGCCAGCTCCTCCGCGAGCCAAGAGACCCAGTACTTC. This sequence encodes CASSSASQETQYF.

The chain joins TRBV23-1 to TRBJ2-7, with D uncertain. TRBV23-1 is an open reading frame, and its role is uncertain. This CDR3 has 17 amino acids. V was trimmed by 1 base and J by 0 bases, leaving 16 bases between them. This CDR3 is CASSQYLRPICSYEQYF. CDR3 nucleotides: TGCGCCAGCAGTCAATACTTGCGGCCGATATGCTCCTACGAGCAGTACTTC.

J is TRBJ1-1 and V is TRBV27; D not resolved. With 3 bases removed from V and 0 bases from J, the gap between germline ends came to 8 bases. The CDR3 consists of 14 residues. Germline loops: CDR1 MNHEY, CDR2 SMNVEV (reference sequence). CDR3 sequence (DNA): TGTGCCAGCAGTTTGGGCTTCTTGAACACTGAAGCTTTCTTT. This sequence encodes CASSLGFLNTEAFF.

The chain is built from TRBV27 and TRBJ2-7; D may be TRBD1 (5 bases). Germline V gives CDR1 MNHEY, CDR2 SMNVEV (reference sequence). The CDR3 is 15 residues long. With 4 bases removed from V and 0 bases from J, the gap between germline ends came to 13 bases. The chain's CDR3 is CASSSRQTSSYEQYF. The DNA of the CDR3 is TGTGCCAGCAGTTCTCGACAGACCAGCTCCTACGAGCAGTACTTC.

This clone was detected many times. This chain uses TRBV5-1 with TRBJ1-6; 7 bases line up with TRBD1. V was clipped by 0 bases and J by 7 bases; unmatched bases: 7. Per germline, CDR1 SGHRS and CDR2 YFSETQ. The CDR3 loop spans 16 amino acids. The chain's CDR3 is CASSLDAQGPNSPLHF. The CDR3 DNA reads as TGCGCCAGCAGCTTGGACGCACAGGGGCCGAATTCACCCCTCCACTTT.

The CDR3 DNA reads TGTGCCAGCAGCTCCCCTGGCAGCAATCAGCCCCAGCATTTT. Translating it yields CASSSPGSNQPQHF. The chain carries TRBV7-9 and TRBJ1-5; D not certain. This CDR3 comprises 14 residues. Deletions cut 4 bases from V and 1 base from J, with 8 bases between. Germline V gene lookup returns CDR1 SEHNR and CDR2 FQNEAQ (reference sequence).

The chain couples TRBV18 to TRBJ1-2, with D possibly being TRBD1 (5 bases). The germline V gene has CDR1 KGHSH and CDR2 LQKENI. Between the trimmed V and J ends, which lost 8 bases and 4 bases, there was a span of 23 bases. CDR3 length: 16 amino acids. DNA for the CDR3: TGTGCCAGCGCATTCAGCAGGGATGACTCCGGCTATGGCTACACCTTC. This gives the protein CASAFSRDDSGYGYTF.